One and the same sample provided the 22 T cell receptor beta chains below, sequenced in a study of control samples from healthy donors and cancer patients. TCRdb keeps only in-frame clones here, not all; method: immunoSEQ multiplex PCR. The table lists just under 60,000 clones, roughly 90% of them singletons. Sequencing was carried out using PBMCs. All receptors derive from a man aged 40-55 years with colorectal cancer.

The chain employs TRBV7-2 and TRBJ2-2; TRBD2 matches at 10 bases. CDR1 is SGHTA and CDR2 is FQGNSA in the germline V gene. This CDR3 has 14 amino acids. The ends lost 3 bases at V and 9 bases at J; junction bases unmatched: 4. The CDR3 DNA is TGTGCCAGCAGCTTCGAGCGGGGGGGCCGGGAGCTGTTTTTT. Translated, it gives CASSFERGGRELFF.

This clone is a singleton in its sample. V gene TRBV6-6 combines with J gene TRBJ1-2; D is unclear. Germline V lookup: CDR1 MNHNY, CDR2 SVGAGI (reference sequence). V was shortened by 2 bases and J by 6 bases, with 7 bases between the two germline ends. This CDR3 is built from 12 residues. CDR3 sequence reads: CASSYEGNGYTF. The CDR3 coding sequence is TGTGCCAGCAGTTACGAGGGAAATGGCTACACCTTC.

The V gene is TRBV9, the J gene TRBJ2-5, with D possibly TRBD1 on 5 matching bases. Per germline, CDR1 SGDLS and CDR2 YYNGEE. V was pared by 3 bases and J by 7 bases, with 13 bases between. The CDR3 consists of 13 residues. CDR3 in amino acids: CASSAQVSGTQYF. The CDR3 DNA reads TGTGCCAGCAGCGCACAGGTTTCGGGGACCCAGTACTTC.

The chain links TRBV5-1 to TRBJ1-4; 7 nucleotides agree with TRBD1. V dropped 6 bases and J dropped 5; count of bases not matched to a gene: 7. CDR3 size: 14 residues. CDR1 is SGHRS, CDR2 YFSETQ, per germline. CDR3 in amino acids: CASTSGGSNEKLFF. The CDR3 DNA reads TGCGCCAGCACCTCAGGGGGGTCCAATGAAAAACTGTTTTTT.

The chain uses TRBV7-6 and TRBJ1-3; 7 bases align to TRBD1. V lost 4 bases, J lost 4 bases, and 16 bases stayed unmatched. The length of the CDR3 is 18 residues. CDR1 is SGHVS and CDR2 is FNYEAQ in the germline V gene. The CDR3 DNA sequence: TGTGCCAGCAGCTCTTCTCTATTGGCACAGGGGCGGGGAAACACCATATATTTT. This codes for CASSSSLLAQGRGNTIYF. Full variable domain (outside the CDR3, taken from reference TRBV7-6 and TRBJ1-3): GAGVSQSPRYKVTKRGQDVALRCDPISGHVSLYWYRQALGQGPEFLTYFNYEAQQDKSGLPNDRFSAERPEGSISTLTIQRTEQRDSAMYRCASSSSLLAQGRGNTIYFGEGSWLTVV.

This chain links TRBV7-2 with TRBJ2-1; 10 bases match TRBD2. The CDR3 has 15 amino acids. J was trimmed by 3 bases and V by 5 bases; bases with no gene match: 4. Germline CDR1 is SGHTA and CDR2 is FQGNSA. The DNA for the CDR3 is TGTGCCAGCAGCCCCCGGACTAGCGGCTACAATGAGCAGTTCTTC. It encodes CASSPRTSGYNEQFF.

The chain recombines TRBV30 with TRBJ2-3, with 8 bases that match TRBD2. This CDR3 is 13 amino acids long. V lost 2 bases and J lost 6; bases outside the gene matches: 4. Germline V gives CDR1 GTSNPN, CDR2 SVGIG (reference sequence). Here the CDR3 reads CAWSSGGFDTQYF. Here the CDR3 DNA reads TGTGCCTGGAGTAGCGGGGGTTTCGATACGCAGTATTTT.

The gene calls are TRBV10-2 and TRBJ2-5; unclear D gene. Germline CDR1 reads WSHSY; CDR2 reads SAAADI. The ends were cut back, 6 bases at V and 5 bases at J, with 10 bases in the middle. The CDR3 is 12 residues long. CDR3 in amino acids: CASRGNGETQYF. The CDR3 nucleotides are TGCGCCAGCAGGGGGAACGGCGAGACCCAGTACTTC.

In this sample, this clone turned up once. The chain joins TRBV15 to TRBJ1-1, with D tentatively TRBD1 (5 bases). This CDR3 contains 13 residues. Germline CDR1 and CDR2: LNHNV and YYDKDF (reference sequence). The V and J ends lost 1 base and 6 bases respectively, with 9 bases between them. This CDR3 reads CATSRVRQSEAFF. The CDR3 bases are TGTGCCACCAGCAGAGTTCGACAGTCTGAAGCTTTCTTT.

V and J are TRBV7-9 and TRBJ2-2, with TRBD1 identical over 11 bases. The germline CDR1 and CDR2 sequences are SEHNR and FQNEAQ (reference sequence). The junction had 10 bases not matched to a gene; V was cut back by 6 bases and J by 7 bases. The CDR3 extends over 16 amino acids. For the CDR3, the DNA is TGTGCCAGCAGTCACGCCGGGACAGGGGGACGCGGGGAGCTGTTTTTT. Its protein is CASSHAGTGGRGELFF.

The chain links TRBV3-1 (or the pseudogene TRBV3-2) to TRBJ2-3, with 8 positions matching TRBD2. The CDR3 extends over 17 amino acids. Trimming removed 0 bases from V and 1 base from J; junction bases left unmatched: 6. The germline V gene encodes CDR1 LGHDT and CDR2 YNNKEL (reference sequence). CDR3 protein: CASSQERWRGGTDTQYF. CDR3 sequence (DNA): TGTGCCAGCAGCCAAGAAAGGTGGCGGGGGGGCACAGATACGCAGTATTTT.

The chain joins TRBV9 to TRBJ1-2, with TRBD1 as a possible D gene (6 bases). Germline CDR1 is SGDLS and CDR2 is YYNGEE. Trimming stripped 0 bases from V and 9 bases from J, with 15 bases between. The CDR3 is 14 amino acids. CDR3 protein: CASSVGDNKRSYTF. DNA of the CDR3: TGTGCCAGCAGCGTAGGGGACAATAAAAGGAGCTACACCTTC.

The chain joins TRBV6-1 to TRBJ1-3, with D possibly matching TRBD1 (5 bases). The CDR3 runs 15 residues. With 3 bases removed from V and 0 bases from J, the gap between germline ends came to 9 bases. CDR1 is MNHNS and CDR2 is SASEGT in the germline V gene. The CDR3 DNA follows: TGTGCCAGCAGTGAGGACACCCGCTCTGGAAACACCATATATTTT. It codes for CASSEDTRSGNTIYF.

This clone was detected a few times. The chain is built from TRBV3-1 (or the pseudogene TRBV3-2) and TRBJ2-2; 8 nucleotides align to TRBD1. Germline V gene lookup returns CDR1 LGHDT and CDR2 YNNKEL (reference sequence). The trim removed 4 bases at V and 6 bases at J, leaving 1 base unmatched. The CDR3 totals 13 residues. The DNA of the CDR3 is TGTGCCAGCAGCCCGACAGGGGCCGGGGAGCTGTTTTTT. It codes for CASSPTGAGELFF.

The rearrangement uses TRBV9 and TRBJ1-2; 9 nucleotides match TRBD1. V gave up 0 bases and J gave up 2 bases; unmatched junction bases: 5. Germline V gene lookup returns CDR1 SGDLS and CDR2 YYNGEE. The CDR3 runs 16 residues. CDR3 nucleotides: TGTGCCAGCAGCGTAGGGGGACAGGGCTCGAACTATGGCTACACCTTC. Translation: CASSVGGQGSNYGYTF.

The chain is built from TRBV12-1 and TRBJ2-1; the table names TRBD2, a call not compared with the DNA. TRBV12-1 corresponds to a pseudogene. This CDR3 has 16 residues. For the CDR3, the DNA is TGTGCCAGCAGCTTTTGGACTAGCGGGGTTATATGGGAGCAGTTCTTC. Its protein is CASSFWTSGVIWEQFF.

The V and J genes are TRBV29-1 and TRBJ1-1, with a possible D match to TRBD1 (5 bases). The CDR3 has 14 amino acids. Germline V gives CDR1 SQVTM, CDR2 ANQGSEA. V was shortened by 4 bases and J by 1 base, with 13 bases between the two germline ends. Here the CDR3 DNA reads TGCAGCGTTGCGCGGGACTTCCAGAACACTGAAGCTTTCTTT. Its protein product is CSVARDFQNTEAFF.

A few counts support this clone. CDR3 region: CASGRETQYF. For the CDR3, the DNA is TGTGCCAGCGGAAGAGAGACCCAGTACTTC. V and J are TRBV14 and TRBJ2-5, with D unclear. Germline lookup yields CDR1 SGHDN and CDR2 FVKESK. This CDR3 contains 10 residues. V lost 8 bases to trimming and J lost 4 bases, with 5 bases between them. Together with reference TRBV14 and TRBJ2-5, the CDR3 gives the full variable domain: EAGVTQFPSHSVIEKGQTVTLRCDPISGHDNLYWYRRVMGKEIKFLLHFVKESKQDESGMPNNRFLAERTGGTYSTLKVQPAELEDSGVYFCASGRETQYFGPGTRLLVL.

Notes on this clone: Sequence at one end of the junction differs from germline and may be a read error. The chain joins TRBV18 to TRBJ2-2; D perhaps matches TRBD1 (5 bases). The CDR3 extends over 14 amino acids. Germline V gene sequence: CDR1 KGHSH, CDR2 LQKENI. The CDR3 DNA sequence: TGTGCCAGCTCAAACCAGGGAAACAACGGGGAGCTGTTTTTT. Residues: CASSNQGNNGELFF.

This clone was detected a few times. The chain couples TRBV5-8 to TRBJ1-6, with D unresolved. This CDR3 is built from 14 residues. CDR1 SGHTS and CDR2 YDEGEE come from the germline V gene. With 2 bases removed from V and 4 bases from J, the gap between germline ends came to 7 bases. This CDR3 is CASSFRGYNSPLHF. CDR3 in DNA: TGTGCCAGCAGCTTTCGGGGTTATAATTCACCCCTCCACTTT.

The chain is built from TRBV18 and TRBJ1-1; D ambiguous. Trimming removed 2 bases at V and 6 bases at J, with 13 bases between. Germline V gene sequence: CDR1 KGHSH, CDR2 LQKENI. This CDR3 is 14 amino acids long. CDR3 coding DNA: TGTGCCAGCTCACCAATTGTGGGGTCCGCTGAAGCTTTCTTT. It codes for CASSPIVGSAEAFF.

The chain recombines TRBV18 with TRBJ1-1, with D maybe TRBD1 (5 bases). CDR3 length equals 14 residues. Germline CDR1 reads KGHSH; CDR2 reads LQKENI. Between the trimmed V and J ends, which lost 6 bases and 3 bases, there was a span of 14 bases. CDR3 in DNA: TGTGCCAGCTCCTCATGGGGGGTTGACACTGAAGCTTTCTTT. Translated: CASSSWGVDTEAFF.